This TCR beta chain was sequenced in a study of cytomegalovirus exposure and HLA in healthy donors. 60 Vbeta and 13 Jbeta primers were used in PCR. Sequencing was performed with immunoSEQ multiplex PCR; in TCRdb, only in-frame clones are kept and a portion is missing. Of 200,000 or so clones in the sample, less than 90% are singletons; the top ten hold about 0.21%. The CDR3 covers 17 residues. Per germline, CDR1 SGHTS and CDR2 YDEGEE. Between the trimmed V and J ends, which lost 0 bases and 0 bases, there was a span of 13 bases. The chain has TRBV5-8 and TRBJ1-5; D remains unclear. This receptor was identified in a girl less than two years old in good health and CMV-seronegative. Sequencing used PBMCs. The CDR3 DNA is TGTGCCAGCAGCTTGGTTTGGGGAGGGTATAGCAATCAGCCCCAGCATTTT. Its translation: CASSLVWGGYSNQPQHF.